This TCR beta chain was documented in a study of vaccination and CD4 T cells after COVID-19. Study overall: Cultures acting as controls obtained a CEFX pool, an HIV-1 Nef pool, or no peptide.

As concerns this clonotype: Its target is not known.

Scientists ran DNA taken from cultured CD4+ T cells through the Oncomine TCR Beta short-read assay for sequencing. TCRdb re-analysed the PCR reads in MiXCR, keeping a single row per CDR3 protein. The sample records approximately 11,000 distinct CDR3 sequences, over 60% being singletons. Stated treatment: roughly 11-day PBMC culture with coronavirus spike peptide pools or control peptides (ViraFEST assay). Findings and caveats of the study: Median about 90% of reactive clones detected in convalescent patients emerged only post-vaccination.

This clonotype was sampled from a human donor who had recovered from COVID-19. Sequencing was carried out using CD4+ T cells from blood, cultured in vitro.

CDR3 nucleotides: TGTGCCAGCAGCCTTACAGGGATAAACTATGGCTACACCTTC. Its protein product is CASSLTGINYGYTF. The gene calls are TRBV25-1 and TRBJ1-2; TRBD1 might be the D (6 bases). CDR1 and CDR2 (germline): MGHDK, SYGVNS. This CDR3 has 14 residues. Trimming took off 6 bases at V and 2 bases at J, with 13 bases between the two ends.